These 4 T cell receptor beta chains share one sample of origin, sequenced in a study of patients and donors after allogeneic stem cell transplantation. One entry per CDR3 protein results from TCRdb running MiXCR on the RT-PCR reads. The table shows 190,000 or so distinct CDR3 sequences, with less than 45% occurring only once. The sequencing input was blood, either unsorted or a sorted T cell fraction (not recorded which). The receptors come from a human donor who was either an allogeneic HSCT recipient or a stem cell or donor lymphocyte infusion donor (not recorded which). It is not recorded whose cells these are; they may come from a transplant donor.

In its sample, this clonotype was seen a few times. CDR3 sequence reads: CASSEYRGPSNQPQHF. DNA for the CDR3: TGTGCCAGCAGTGAGTACAGGGGGCCGAGCAATCAGCCCCAGCATTTT. The chain couples TRBV27 to TRBJ1-5, with TRBD1 matching 9 bases. The length of the CDR3 is 16 residues. CDR1 and CDR2 (germline): MNHEY, SMNVEV (reference sequence). V dropped 5 bases and J dropped 1; count of bases not matched to a gene: 6.

The table lists this clonotype with a few counts. V is TRBV12-3 or TRBV12-4 and J is TRBJ2-1, with D uncertain. The CDR3 runs to 15 residues. V gave up 5 bases and J gave up 0 bases, with 11 bases separating them. For the CDR3, the DNA is TGTGCCAGCAGTGTAGTCCCAATCTCCTACAATGAGCAGTTCTTC. Its translation: CASSVVPISYNEQFF.

This clonotype was observed a few times. This chain links TRBV25-1 with TRBJ1-1; no clear D. The germline V and J ends were trimmed by 7 bases and 2 bases, with 14 bases remaining between them. CDR1 and CDR2 (germline): MGHDK, SYGVNS. CDR3 length: 14 residues. CDR3 loop: CASTTSEVNTEAFF. CDR3 DNA sequence: TGTGCCAGCACCACCTCGGAGGTCAACACTGAAGCTTTCTTT.

The chain recombines TRBV4-3 with TRBJ1-1, with a tentative D call TRBD1 (6 bases). Between the trimmed V and J ends, which lost 1 base and 2 bases, there was a span of 14 bases. This CDR3 has 16 amino acids. CDR1 is LGHNA and CDR2 is YSLEER in the germline V gene. The CDR3, as DNA: TGCGCCAGCAGCCAAGGTTACAGGGAAATAAACACTGAAGCTTTCTTT. Translation: CASSQGYREINTEAFF.